The clone carrying this TCR beta chain was picked up one time. The sample originates from a study of technical replicates of blood from a few donors. The CDR3 length is 18 residues. From germline, CDR1 is LGHNA and CDR2 YSLEER. The germline V and J ends were trimmed by 2 bases and 1 base, with 20 bases remaining between them. Sequencing was performed with immunoSEQ multiplex PCR; in TCRdb, only in-frame clones are kept and a portion is missing. The top ten hold 4.5% to 5% of the sample, which has tens of thousands of clones, roughly 90% seen once. The sequence was obtained from a human donor in good health. Some clones in this sample may be carry-over from other donors' samples. The chain links TRBV4-3 to TRBJ2-5; tentative D call: TRBD2 (6 bases). Sequencing used PBMCs. Here the CDR3 reads CASSQQYSTGSPQETQYF. The DNA of the CDR3 is TGCGCCAGCAGCCAACAGTACTCCACCGGGAGCCCCCAAGAGACCCAGTACTTC.